One sample yielded the 20 T cell receptor beta chains listed below, sequenced in a study of regulatory T cells in long-lasting Graves disease. The time point is: persistent/refractory GD, antithyroid drugs over 5 years with positive TRAb. Scientists built the TCR library using RNA that was extracted from PBMCs. The TCR beta library used iRepertoire HTBI primers with Arm-PCR amplification of CDR3. TCRdb reanalysed the multiplex PCR reads using MiXCR and keeps one entry per CDR3 protein. The profile shows about half a million distinct CDR3 sequences, approximately 23% of them singletons. Sample: peripheral blood mononuclear cells (PBMCs), taken when the disease was refractory, from a patient treated with antithyroid drugs. These receptors were collected from a female donor with Graves disease.

Many counts were recorded for this clonotype. The rearrangement uses TRBV28 and TRBJ1-4; D not resolved. CDR3 length equals 15 residues. Trimming removed 5 bases at V and 4 bases at J, with 14 bases between. CDR1 and CDR2 from the germline V gene are MDHEN and SYDVKM. CDR3 protein: CASSPNRGFNEKLFF. CDR3 bases: TGTGCCAGCAGTCCAAATCGGGGATTTAATGAAAAACTGTTTTTT.

This clonotype was detected only a few times. The rearrangement joins TRBV7-9 to TRBJ1-5, with TRBD1 matching 8 bases. V dropped 5 bases and J dropped 7; count of bases not matched to a gene: 10. CDR3 length: 15 amino acids. Looked up from germline, CDR1 is SEHNR and CDR2 is FQNEAQ (reference sequence). The chain's CDR3 is CASSQSRDRYQPQHF. DNA of the CDR3: TGTGCCAGCAGCCAGTCCCGGGACAGGTACCAGCCCCAGCATTTT.

A few counts support this clonotype. The genes are TRBV20-1 and TRBJ1-3; D uncertain. Trimming pared 4 bases from V and 4 bases from J, leaving 5 bases between. The CDR3 is made up of 11 amino acids. CDR1 is DFQATT, CDR2 SNEGSKA, per germline (reference sequence). The CDR3 spells CSAIQGNTIYF. In DNA, the CDR3 is TGCAGTGCTATACAAGGAAACACCATATATTTT.

As for this clonotype: Since a much larger clone is just one base distant, this may be a read error. The final CDR3 position lacks the conserved phenylalanine or tryptophan, pointing to a likely read error. V usage is TRBV11-3 and J usage is TRBJ2-5, with a weak D call TRBD2 (5 bases). CDR3 size: 15 residues. The germline gives CDR1 SGHNT, CDR2 YENEEA. The V end was cut by 5 bases, the J end by 1 base, with 14 bases between. The CDR3 reads CASSPGRVPQETQYS. CDR3 bases: TGTGCCAGCAGCCCGGGAAGGGTCCCCCAAGAGACCCAGTACTCC.

The chain employs TRBV30 and TRBJ1-6; D call uncertain. CDR3 size: 13 residues. Germline V gene sequence: CDR1 GTSNPN, CDR2 SVGIG (reference sequence). V lost 1 base, J lost 8 bases, and 9 bases lay in between. The CDR3: CAWSGAEYSPLHF. CDR3 DNA sequence: TGTGCCTGGAGTGGAGCCGAGTATTCACCCCTCCACTTT. Supplemented by reference TRBV30 and TRBJ1-6, the full variable domain reads SQTIHQWPATLVQPVGSPLSLECTVEGTSNPNLYWYRQAAGRGLQLLFYSVGIGQISSEVPQNLSASRPQDRQFILSSKKLLLSDSGFYLCAWSGAEYSPLHFGNGTRLTVT.

This clonotype was detected many times. The chain has TRBV27 and TRBJ1-2; D possibly corresponds to TRBD1 (5 bases). V was pared by 5 bases and J by 8 bases, with 21 bases between. CDR3 length: 15 amino acids. Germline CDR1 reads MNHEY; CDR2 reads SMNVEV (reference sequence). CDR3 DNA sequence: TGTGCCAGCAGTGTGTCGTGGCAGGGCAATGGCGGCTACACCTTC. This encodes CASSVSWQGNGGYTF.

This clonotype was picked up many times. The CDR3 DNA sequence: TGTGCCAGCAGCCCTATACAGGGAAACTATGGCTACACCTTC. It specifies CASSPIQGNYGYTF. The chain recombines TRBV7-2 with TRBJ1-2; tentatively, D is TRBD1 (6 bases). Per germline, CDR1 SGHTA and CDR2 FQGNSA. The CDR3 is 14 residues long. V lost 5 bases to trimming and J lost 2 bases, with 12 bases between them.

CDR3 sequence (DNA): TGCGCCAGCAGCCAAGTACCGGGACAGGCGGGGTATGGCTACACCTTC. The encoded protein is CASSQVPGQAGYGYTF. V usage is TRBV4-1 and J usage is TRBJ1-2; TRBD1 matches 8 bases. The CDR3 consists of 16 residues. The ends lost 1 base at V and 5 bases at J; junction bases unmatched: 9. CDR1 is MGHRA and CDR2 is YSYEKL in the germline V gene.

The chain employs TRBV3-1 and TRBJ2-2; D call uncertain. Per germline, CDR1 LGHDT and CDR2 YNNKEL (reference sequence). The CDR3 covers 12 residues. V was shortened by 4 bases and J by 6 bases, with 6 bases between the two germline ends. The CDR3 sequence is CASSPRPGELFF. The CDR3 DNA sequence: TGTGCCAGCAGCCCACGGCCCGGGGAGCTGTTTTTT.

The rearrangement uses TRBV28 and TRBJ2-3, with D perhaps matching TRBD1 (5 bases). The germline gives CDR1 MDHEN, CDR2 SYDVKM. The CDR3 loop spans 13 amino acids. V was cut by 5 bases and J by 4 bases, with 10 bases left in between. The CDR3 protein is CASSRVGADTQYF. In DNA form, the CDR3 reads TGTGCCAGCAGTCGAGTAGGGGCAGATACGCAGTATTTT.

Remarks on this clonotype: A read error may explain this, as a much larger clone is one base away. This sequence joins TRBV7-2 and TRBJ1-6, with TRBD1 identical over 8 bases. CDR3 length equals 16 residues. The V gene end was trimmed by 5 bases and the J gene end by 7 bases; junction bases not matched to a gene: 10. Germline assignment: CDR1 SGHTA and CDR2 FQGNSA. CDR3 residues: CTSSLTLGTGNSPLHF. The CDR3, as DNA: TGTACCAGCAGCCTCACTTTAGGGACAGGCAATTCACCCCTCCACTTT.

This clonotype occurred many times. The V gene is TRBV19, the J gene TRBJ2-5, with TRBD1 matching 10 bases. CDR1 LNHDA and CDR2 SQIVND come from the germline V gene (reference sequence). V trimming: 5 bases; J trimming: 4 bases; junction bases outside the gene matches: 10. CDR3 size: 16 residues. The CDR3: CASSASGTGDTETQYF. CDR3 bases: TGTGCCAGTAGTGCTTCCGGGACAGGGGACACAGAGACCCAGTACTTC.

There are a few counts of this clonotype. The V call is TRBV6-1, the J call TRBJ2-5, with TRBD2 matching over 15 bases. V trimming: 6 bases; J trimming: 6 bases; junction bases outside the gene matches: 5. The CDR3 runs to 15 residues. CDR1 and CDR2 (germline): MNHNS, SASEGT. The CDR3 DNA is TGTGCCAGCAGAACCGGGACTAGCGGGGGGAAGACCCAGTACTTC. It translates to CASRTGTSGGKTQYF.

The chain links TRBV12-3 or TRBV12-4 to TRBJ2-1, with TRBD2 identical over 7 bases. The ends lost 3 bases at V and 7 bases at J; junction bases unmatched: 6. The CDR3 runs to 14 residues. The CDR3 sequence: CASSFGRGWNEQFF. The CDR3, as DNA: TGTGCCAGCAGTTTTGGGAGGGGCTGGAATGAGCAGTTCTTC.

This clonotype has just one count. This clone may be a read error of a much larger clone one base away. This rearrangement joins TRBV6-1 to TRBJ2-2, with a tentative D call TRBD1 (5 bases). The germline V gene encodes CDR1 MNHNS and CDR2 SASEGT. This CDR3 contains 16 residues. Trimming took off 6 bases at V and 2 bases at J, with 16 bases between the two ends. The CDR3 loop is CASSPGHPLNTGELFF. CDR3 coding DNA: TGTGCCAGCAGCCCAGGACACCCCCTCAACACCGGGGAGCTGTTTTTT.

This clonotype was counted a few times. V usage is TRBV5-1 and J usage is TRBJ2-1, with 8 positions matching TRBD2. Losses at the gene ends were 0 bases for V and 10 bases for J; bases not matched to a gene: 0. The CDR3 runs 12 residues. Germline CDR1 SGHRS, CDR2 YFSETQ. CDR3 amino acids: CASSLASGEQFF. The CDR3 nucleotides are TGCGCCAGCAGCTTGGCTAGCGGGGAGCAGTTCTTC.

Regarding this clonotype: A much more abundant neighbour one base away suggests this may be a read error. The chain is built from TRBV20-1 and TRBJ2-1; possibly TRBD1 for D (6 bases). The germline V gene encodes CDR1 DFQATT and CDR2 SNEGSKA (reference sequence). The CDR3 runs to 15 residues. The V and J ends lost 3 bases and 4 bases respectively, with 16 bases between them. CDR3 region: CSASVSEGEYNEQFF. DNA for the CDR3: TGCAGTGCTAGTGTTAGCGAGGGGGAATACAATGAGCAGTTCTTC.

Ten or more counts support this clonotype. The chain carries TRBV7-2 and TRBJ2-7; 7 bases are shared with TRBD2. The CDR3 runs 13 residues. CDR1 is SGHTA and CDR2 is FQGNSA in the germline V gene. V dropped 5 bases and J dropped 3; count of bases not matched to a gene: 4. The CDR3 DNA reads as TGTGCCAGCAGCCCGCGGACTAGCTACGAGCAGTACTTC. Translating gives CASSPRTSYEQYF.

CDR3 loop: CASSLITGDSPLHF. CDR3 DNA sequence: TGTGCCAGCAGCTTGATCACAGGGGATTCACCCCTCCACTTT. The chain is built from TRBV5-4 and TRBJ1-6; 7 positions match TRBD1. The V segment lost 1 base and the J segment 8 bases; nucleotides outside the gene matches: 3. The CDR3 length is 14 residues. Germline-derived CDR1 and CDR2 are SGHNT and YYREEE (reference sequence).

This clonotype was counted only a few times. CDR3 amino acids: CASSQGGEEETQYF. In nucleotides, the CDR3 is TGCGCCAGCAGCCAAGGTGGGGAAGAAGAGACCCAGTACTTC. The J gene is TRBJ2-5, the V gene TRBV4-1; D gene ambiguous. Trimming pared 1 base from V and 3 bases from J, leaving 9 bases between. This CDR3 is built from 14 residues. Germline V CDR1 and CDR2: MGHRA, YSYEKL.